This T cell receptor (beta chain) derives from a study of CD8+ T cells in alopecia areata. About this clone itself: Its antigen is not identified.

CD4+ and CD8+ T cells were sorted from PBMCs. Sequencing used cDNA as its template, made by extracting RNA and reverse transcribing it. Assay: immunoSEQ multiplex PCR; the TCRdb copy retains only in-frame clones and omits some. The sample shows 130,000 to 150,000 clones, roughly 60% of them seen only once. Germline V gene data show CDR1 as SGHVS and CDR2 as FNYEAQ. After removal of 5 bases from V and 0 bases from J, the junction contained 9 bases not matched to a gene. This CDR3 is 16 amino acids long. Notes on the study in general: Higher clonality was seen in lesional scalp than in normal scalp, especially in alopecia totalis/universalis. Sequence data from scalp samples additionally include resident alphabeta T cells of normal skin. Mice showed clearer TCR sharing than patients did, a gap that was possibly HLA-related.

The sequencing input was CD8+ T cells sorted from blood. The chain links TRBV7-6 to TRBJ2-7; TRBD2 aligns across 8 bases. The clonotype was recovered from a human donor in good health. The CDR3 loop reads CASSAELSGSSYEQYF. DNA for the CDR3: TGTGCCAGCAGCGCAGAGCTCAGCGGGAGCTCCTACGAGCAGTACTTC.